One sample yielded the 25 T cell receptor beta chains listed below, sequenced in a study of T cells in Graves' hyperthyroidism and ophthalmopathy. Researchers amplified the TCR beta CDR3 regions from RNA transcripts. TCR CDR3 regions were first amplified by RT-PCR with HTBI primers. MiXCR, applied by TCRdb to the multiplex PCR reads, yields one record per CDR3 protein. The data contain about 690,000 distinct CDR3 sequences, around 15% of them singletons. Source material: blood. The receptors were sampled from a man between 45 and 60 years old with Graves' hyperthyroidism.

This clonotype was picked up many times. This chain connects TRBV6-2 or TRBV6-3 to TRBJ1-2; unclear D gene. Trimming removed 0 bases at V and 8 bases at J, with 10 bases between. This CDR3 spans 13 amino acids. Germline V gene sequence: CDR1 MNHEY, CDR2 SVGEGT. In DNA form, the CDR3 reads TGTGCCAGCAGTTACTCGAGACCCGTCGGCTACACCTTC. It is translated as CASSYSRPVGYTF.

This clonotype was observed a few times. This sequence joins TRBV6-1 and TRBJ1-1; D unresolved. This CDR3 contains 11 residues. Germline CDR1 reads MNHNS; CDR2 reads SASEGT. Between the trimmed V and J ends, which lost 1 base and 7 bases, there was a span of 4 bases. The chain's CDR3 is CASSEVGEAFF. The CDR3, as DNA: TGTGCCAGCAGTGAAGTAGGTGAAGCTTTCTTT.

This clonotype has ten or more counts. The chain links TRBV2 to TRBJ1-1; possibly TRBD1 for D (6 bases). CDR1 and CDR2 from the germline V gene are SNHLY and FYNNEI. This CDR3 comprises 12 residues. V dropped 10 bases and J dropped 4 bases, with 13 bases sitting between them. The CDR3 here is CAIPRGRTEAFF. CDR3 nucleotides: TGTGCCATCCCACGGGGGCGCACTGAAGCTTTCTTT.

This clonotype was seen a few times. The rearrangement links TRBV9 to TRBJ2-1, with 8 bases that match TRBD2. J gave up 2 bases and V 1 base, and 5 bases lay outside the gene matches. Germline V gene lookup returns CDR1 SGDLS and CDR2 YYNGEE. CDR3 length: 16 amino acids. The CDR3: CASSVLSGGTYNEQFF. DNA for the CDR3: TGTGCCAGCAGCGTATTATCGGGGGGGACCTACAATGAGCAGTTCTTC.

This clonotype was counted between two and nine times. V gene TRBV11-2 combines with J gene TRBJ2-6; 8 bases map to TRBD1. Germline assignment: CDR1 SGHAT and CDR2 FQNNGV. After removal of 4 bases from V and 2 bases from J, the junction contained 4 bases not matched to a gene. The CDR3 is 16 amino acids. The CDR3 here is CASSYRGDTGANVLTF. Written as DNA, the CDR3 is TGTGCCAGCAGCTACAGGGGGGACACTGGGGCCAACGTCCTGACTTTC.

In this sample, this clonotype turned up many times. The chain links TRBV28 to TRBJ2-1, with a weak D call TRBD1 (5 bases). CDR1 MDHEN and CDR2 SYDVKM come from the germline V gene. This CDR3 has 15 residues. V gave up 1 base and J gave up 6 bases, with 13 bases separating them. CDR3 bases: TGTGCCAGCAGTTTATCGGCAGGGCCAACCAATGAGCAGTTCTTC. Amino acid sequence: CASSLSAGPTNEQFF.

The table lists this clonotype with a few counts. V gene TRBV7-2 combines with J gene TRBJ2-1; D uncertain. Germline CDR1 SGHTA, CDR2 FQGNSA. Trimming cost V 2 bases and J 9 bases, with 8 bases left between them. The CDR3 runs 12 residues. CDR3: CASSLFSGEQFF. The CDR3 DNA reads as TGTGCCAGCAGCTTATTCTCGGGTGAGCAGTTCTTC.

This clonotype was seen many times. The chain couples TRBV9 to TRBJ1-1; 7 nucleotides match TRBD1. Germline assignment: CDR1 SGDLS and CDR2 YYNGEE. The V segment lost 3 bases and the J segment 11 bases; nucleotides outside the gene matches: 10. The CDR3 has 13 amino acids. CDR3 in DNA: TGTGCCAGCAGCGGAACCAAATCAGGGGGTGCTTTCTTT. The encoded protein is CASSGTKSGGAFF. The entire variable domain, with the rest obtained from reference TRBV9 and TRBJ1-1, is as follows: DSGVTQTPKHLITATGQRVTLRCSPRSGDLSVYWYQQSLDQGLQFLIQYYNGEERAKGNILERFSAQQFPDLHSELNLSSLELGDSALYFCASSGTKSGGAFFGQGTRLTVV.

This clonotype was detected a few times. The rearrangement links TRBV7-8 to TRBJ1-1, with TRBD1 as a possible D gene (5 bases). CDR3 length: 17 amino acids. Germline assignment: CDR1 SGHVS and CDR2 FQNEAQ. The ends were cut back, 1 base at V and 5 bases at J, with 20 bases in the middle. In DNA, the CDR3 is TGTGCCAGCAGCTTAGTACGCGTGGCGGGGCGTGGGACTGAAGCTTTCTTT. Its protein is CASSLVRVAGRGTEAFF.

This clonotype was detected ten times or more. This CDR3 reads CASGLAGGNHEQYF. DNA for the CDR3: TGTGCCAGCGGGCTAGCGGGAGGAAACCACGAGCAGTACTTC. This rearrangement joins TRBV28 to TRBJ2-7, with 11 bases fitting TRBD2. The CDR3 contains 14 residues. V dropped 8 bases and J dropped 5; count of bases not matched to a gene: 8. In germline, CDR1 is MDHEN, CDR2 SYDVKM.

This clonotype has ten or more counts. This sequence joins TRBV5-1 and TRBJ2-7; 7 bases agree with TRBD2. This CDR3 has 15 residues. Germline V gene data show CDR1 as SGHRS and CDR2 as YFSETQ. V was clipped by 0 bases and J by 2 bases; unmatched bases: 5. This CDR3 reads CASSLGGGLTYEQYF. CDR3 in DNA: TGCGCCAGCAGCTTGGGGGGGGGTTTAACCTACGAGCAGTACTTC.

This clonotype was counted at least ten times. This chain joins TRBV20-1 and TRBJ1-5; D not certain. Between the trimmed V and J ends, which lost 5 bases and 8 bases, there was a span of 19 bases. This CDR3 is built from 14 residues. Germline CDR1 reads DFQATT; CDR2 reads SNEGSKA (reference sequence). In DNA form, the CDR3 reads TGCAGTGCTGGACTCACAGCGAGCGCGGAGCCCCAGCATTTT. Its translation is CSAGLTASAEPQHF.

This clonotype was seen a handful of times. The genes are TRBV27 and TRBJ2-4; D is uncertain. V dropped 3 bases and J dropped 0 bases, with 12 bases sitting between them. The CDR3 totals 16 residues. Germline V gene lookup returns CDR1 MNHEY and CDR2 SMNVEV (reference sequence). The DNA of the CDR3 is TGTGCCAGCAGTTTGGGCGCTTACCTAGCCAAAAACATTCAGTACTTC. The encoded protein is CASSLGAYLAKNIQYF.

There are many counts of this clonotype. The V and J genes are TRBV27 and TRBJ1-2; D is perhaps TRBD1 (5 bases). CDR1 MNHEY and CDR2 SMNVEV come from the germline V gene (reference sequence). The V and J ends lost 3 bases and 6 bases respectively, with 11 bases between them. The CDR3 has 13 amino acids. CDR3 bases: TGTGCCAGCAGTTTGGGCAGGGTCCATGGCTACACCTTC. Protein product: CASSLGRVHGYTF.

Comments on this clonotype: This may be a read error, as it is one base from a much larger clone. The chain recombines TRBV5-6 with TRBJ1-2; 8 bases are a match to TRBD1. CDR1 is SGHDT, CDR2 YYEEEE, per germline. Unmatched junction bases numbered 2, after V lost 4 bases and J lost 3 bases. The CDR3 length is 13 residues. This chain's CDR3 is CASSRDRYYGYTF. The CDR3 nucleotides are TGTGCCAGCAGCCGGGACAGGTACTATGGCTACACCTTC.

The sample holds a few counts of this clonotype. The chain couples TRBV19 to TRBJ2-5; possible D gene TRBD1, 6 bases. Germline lookup yields CDR1 LNHDA and CDR2 SQIVND (reference sequence). V lost 2 bases, J lost 2 bases, and 18 bases lay in between. There are 17 residues in the CDR3. The CDR3 here is CASSITSTGEIQETQYF. The CDR3 nucleotides read TGTGCCAGTAGTATAACCTCGACAGGAGAAATACAAGAGACCCAGTACTTC.

At least ten counts were recorded for this clonotype. The chain uses TRBV28 and TRBJ1-2; no definite D call. This CDR3 has 13 amino acids. Germline loops: CDR1 MDHEN, CDR2 SYDVKM. The V gene lost 2 bases and the J gene lost 6 bases, with 10 bases spanning the gap. The CDR3: CASSLVQHDGYTF. In nucleotides, the CDR3 is TGTGCCAGCAGTTTAGTACAGCATGATGGCTACACCTTC.

This chain uses TRBV2 with TRBJ1-1; no firm D call. The CDR3 runs to 14 residues. CDR1 and CDR2 (germline): SNHLY, FYNNEI. The ends were cut back, 4 bases at V and 1 base at J, with 10 bases in the middle. The DNA for the CDR3 is TGTGCCAGCAGTGGAAGAGGAGAGAACACTGAAGCTTTCTTT. Amino acids: CASSGRGENTEAFF. Looking up the rest from reference TRBV2 and TRBJ1-1 gives the full variable domain: EPEVTQTPSHQVTQMGQEVILRCVPISNHLYFYWYRQILGQKVEFLVSFYNNEISEKSEIFDDQFSVERPDGSNFTLKIRSTKLEDSAMYFCASSGRGENTEAFFGQGTRLTVV.

This clonotype was seen a few times. The genes are TRBV7-9 and TRBJ1-5; D not resolved. The CDR3 contains 14 residues. Trimming removed 4 bases from V and 0 bases from J, with 7 bases in between. The germline V gene encodes CDR1 SEHNR and CDR2 FQNEAQ (reference sequence). CDR3 nucleotide sequence: TGTGCCAGCAGCTACACGAATAGCAATCAGCCCCAGCATTTT. As protein: CASSYTNSNQPQHF. Full variable domain (outside the CDR3, taken from reference TRBV7-9 and TRBJ1-5): DTGVSQNPRHKITKRGQNVTFRCDPISEHNRLYWYRQTLGQGPEFLTYFQNEAQLEKSRLLSDRFSAERPKGSFSTLEIQRTEQGDSAMYLCASSYTNSNQPQHFGDGTRLSIL.

This clonotype was counted a few times. The chain is built from TRBV7-6 and TRBJ1-6; 9 bases match TRBD1. Germline lookup yields CDR1 SGHVS and CDR2 FNYEAQ. With V trimmed by 3 bases and J by 4 bases, 10 bases remained unmatched. The CDR3 totals 18 residues. The CDR3 nucleotides read TGTGCCAGCAGCTTGGCGGGACAGGGAGATCGTTATAATTCACCCCTCCACTTT. It encodes CASSLAGQGDRYNSPLHF.

There are a few counts of this clonotype. The chain joins TRBV28 to TRBJ2-7; 14 bases map to TRBD2. The CDR3 length is 15 residues. From germline, CDR1 is MDHEN and CDR2 SYDVKM. The V segment lost 6 bases and the J segment 5 bases; nucleotides outside the gene matches: 6. The CDR3 reads CASRLGLAGVNEQYF. In DNA, the CDR3 is TGTGCCAGCAGGCTGGGACTAGCGGGAGTTAACGAGCAGTACTTC.

Ten or more counts support this clonotype. CDR3 nucleotide sequence: TGTGCCACCTCAATTGAATCCGGAACTCACAATGAGCAGTTCTTC. Protein product: CATSIESGTHNEQFF. The rearrangement links TRBV12-3 or TRBV12-4 to TRBJ2-1; no clear D gene. Trimming shortened V by 10 bases and J by 5 bases, and 21 bases separated the two germline ends. This CDR3 has 15 residues.

This clonotype was seen at least ten times. The V call is TRBV7-8, the J call TRBJ2-7; TRBD2 agrees at 12 bases. The germline gives CDR1 SGHVS, CDR2 FQNEAQ. Unmatched junction bases numbered 11, after V lost 5 bases and J lost 0 bases. There are 18 residues in the CDR3. The CDR3 nucleotides read TGTGCCAGCAGCGACAGGGGACTAGCGGGTATAAGCTCCTACGAGCAGTACTTC. Translated, it gives CASSDRGLAGISSYEQYF.

This clonotype was detected ten times or more. The chain couples TRBV27 to TRBJ1-2; D perhaps matches TRBD1 (5 bases). The CDR3 has 13 residues. The V gene's germline CDR1 is MNHEY and CDR2 SMNVEV (reference sequence). V lost 6 bases, J lost 2 bases, and 10 bases lay in between. The DNA for the CDR3 is TGTGCCAGCAGCGCCAACAGGAACTATGGCTACACCTTC. It codes for CASSANRNYGYTF.

The chain couples TRBV4-3 to TRBJ2-7; 11 bases match TRBD2. Germline V gives CDR1 LGHNA, CDR2 YSLEER. Trimming removed 2 bases from V and 2 bases from J; junction bases left unmatched: 2. The CDR3 covers 15 residues. The CDR3 bases are TGCGCCAGCAGCCAACTAGCGGGAGGTACCTACGAGCAGTACTTC. Translation: CASSQLAGGTYEQYF.